This T cell receptor beta chain was captured by sequencing in a study of CD8 T cells in ankylosing spondylitis. Study results and caveats: CD8+ disease-linked clones were present at relatively low frequencies in blood. Matched ankylosing spondylitis synovial fluid reportedly showed significant enrichment of disease-linked clones.

This CDR3 has 17 amino acids. The germline gives CDR1 MGHRA, CDR2 YSYEKL. V lost 0 bases to trimming and J lost 1 base; unmatched junction nucleotides: 5. As for this clonotype: The antigen is not known.

Generation of TCR beta libraries employed quantitative 5'-RACE incorporating molecular barcodes. TCRdb analysed the 5' RACE reads with MiXCR anew, one entry per CDR3 protein. The sample records about 300,000 distinct CDR3 sequences, less than 25% being singletons. The TCR comes from a female donor with ankylosing spondylitis or in good health (not recorded which). The chain has TRBV4-1 and TRBJ2-1, with TRBD2 matching over 8 bases. Sequenced: blood, either unsorted or a sorted T cell fraction (not recorded which). For the CDR3, the DNA is TGCGCCAGCAGCCAAGATTGGACGGGAGGGTCCTACAATGAGCAGTTCTTC. Amino acids: CASSQDWTGGSYNEQFF.